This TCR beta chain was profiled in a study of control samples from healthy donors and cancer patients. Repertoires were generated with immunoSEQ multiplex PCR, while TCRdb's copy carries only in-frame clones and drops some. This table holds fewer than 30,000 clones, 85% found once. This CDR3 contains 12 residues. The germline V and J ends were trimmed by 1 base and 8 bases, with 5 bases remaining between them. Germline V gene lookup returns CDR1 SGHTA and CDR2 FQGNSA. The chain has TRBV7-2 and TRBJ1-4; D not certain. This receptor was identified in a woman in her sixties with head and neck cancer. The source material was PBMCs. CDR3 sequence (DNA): TGTGCCAGCAGCTTAGGGCCGGAAAAACTGTTTTTT. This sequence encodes CASSLGPEKLFF.